These 2 T cell receptor beta chains share one sample of origin, sequenced in a study of blood T cell repertoires in COVID-19. This table comes from immunoSEQ multiplex PCR, and its TCRdb copy is limited to in-frame clones, with some not included. Of about 370,000 clones in the sample, 75% to 90% were seen once. Sample: PBMCs or T cells enriched from blood (not recorded which). These receptors were obtained from a man between 18 and 35 years old who had recovered from COVID-19.

J is TRBJ1-6 and V is TRBV11-2; D call uncertain. Trimming took off 6 bases at V and 6 bases at J, with 21 bases between the two ends. The germline CDR1 and CDR2 sequences are SGHAT and FQNNGV. The CDR3 spans 17 residues. The CDR3 sequence is CASRPIAGRVGNSPLHF. CDR3 bases: TGTGCCAGCAGACCCATAGCCGGGAGGGTGGGTAATTCACCCCTCCACTTT.

In its sample, this clone was seen a few times. This rearrangement joins TRBV5-6 to TRBJ1-2; D remains unclear. The germline gives CDR1 SGHDT, CDR2 YYEEEE. This CDR3 has 12 amino acids. The V end lost 1 base, the J end lost 3 bases, and 4 bases lay between the germline ends. CDR3: CASSLRDYGYTF. Here the CDR3 DNA reads TGTGCCAGCAGCTTGCGGGACTATGGCTACACCTTC.